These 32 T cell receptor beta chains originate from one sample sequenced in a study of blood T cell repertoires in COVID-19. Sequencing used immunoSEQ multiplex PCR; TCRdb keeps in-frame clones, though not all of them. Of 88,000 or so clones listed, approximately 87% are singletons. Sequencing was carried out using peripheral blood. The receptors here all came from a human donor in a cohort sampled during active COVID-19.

The CDR3 coding sequence is TGTGCCAGTAGTGGGGGGAGTAGCTCCTACAATGAGCAGTTCTTC. Protein product: CASSGGSSSYNEQFF. The chain uses TRBV19 and TRBJ2-1, with a possible D match to TRBD2 (6 bases). Germline CDR1 is LNHDA and CDR2 is SQIVND (reference sequence). The CDR3 loop spans 15 amino acids. Trimming shortened V by 5 bases and J by 0 bases, and 11 bases separated the two germline ends.

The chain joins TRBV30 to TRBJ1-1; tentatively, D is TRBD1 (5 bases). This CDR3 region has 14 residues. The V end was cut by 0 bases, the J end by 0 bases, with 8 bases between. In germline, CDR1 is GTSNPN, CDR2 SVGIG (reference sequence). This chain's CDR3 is CAWSVGRVNTEAFF. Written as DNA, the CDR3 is TGTGCCTGGAGTGTAGGCAGGGTGAACACTGAAGCTTTCTTT.

The CDR3 protein is CASRWAGGPHEQYF. CDR3 bases: TGTGCAAGTCGTTGGGCAGGGGGCCCCCACGAGCAGTACTTC. The chain is built from TRBV12-2 and TRBJ2-7; TRBD1 is the table's D call, not checked against the DNA. TRBV12-2 is deemed a pseudogene. CDR3 size: 14 residues.

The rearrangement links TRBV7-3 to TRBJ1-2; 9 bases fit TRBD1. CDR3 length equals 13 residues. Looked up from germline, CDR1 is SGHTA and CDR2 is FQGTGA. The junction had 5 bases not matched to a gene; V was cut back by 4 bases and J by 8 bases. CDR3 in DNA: TGTGCCAGCAGCTCCGGGACAGGGATCGGCTACACCTTC. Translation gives CASSSGTGIGYTF.

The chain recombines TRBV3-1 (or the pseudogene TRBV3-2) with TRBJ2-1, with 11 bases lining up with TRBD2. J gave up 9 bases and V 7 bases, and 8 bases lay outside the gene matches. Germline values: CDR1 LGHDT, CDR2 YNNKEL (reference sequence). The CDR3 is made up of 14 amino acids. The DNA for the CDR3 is TGTGCCAGCACCGGCGCCGGGACTAGCGGTGAGCAGTTCTTC. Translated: CASTGAGTSGEQFF.

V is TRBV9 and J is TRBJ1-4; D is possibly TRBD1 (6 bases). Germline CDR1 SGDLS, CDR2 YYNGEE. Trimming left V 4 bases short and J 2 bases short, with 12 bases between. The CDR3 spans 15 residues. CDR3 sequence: CASSPRQETNEKLFF. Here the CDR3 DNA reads TGTGCCAGCAGCCCCCGACAGGAGACTAATGAAAAACTGTTTTTT.

CDR3 sequence (DNA): TGTGCCAGTAGCCGCCAAAAGGCGGAGGGGAGATACATTCAGTACTTC. This sequence encodes CASSRQKAEGRYIQYF. The V and J genes are TRBV19 and TRBJ2-4, with D perhaps matching TRBD2 (6 bases). V lost 6 bases, J lost 8 bases, and 23 bases lay in between. Germline values: CDR1 LNHDA, CDR2 SQIVND (reference sequence). The CDR3 contains 16 residues.

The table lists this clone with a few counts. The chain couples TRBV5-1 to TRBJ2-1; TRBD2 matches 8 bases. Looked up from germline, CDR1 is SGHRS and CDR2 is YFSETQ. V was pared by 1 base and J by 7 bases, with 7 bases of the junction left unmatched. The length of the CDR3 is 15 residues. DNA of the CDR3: TGCGCCAGCAGCTTGACGGGACTAGGGGGTAATGAGCAGTTCTTC. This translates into CASSLTGLGGNEQFF.

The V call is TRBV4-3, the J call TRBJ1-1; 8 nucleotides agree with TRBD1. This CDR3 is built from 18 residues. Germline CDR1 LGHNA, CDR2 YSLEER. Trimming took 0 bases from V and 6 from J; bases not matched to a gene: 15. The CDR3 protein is CASSQDTGTGLLEAEAFF. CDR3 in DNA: TGCGCCAGCAGCCAAGATACTGGGACAGGCCTTTTGGAGGCTGAAGCTTTCTTT.

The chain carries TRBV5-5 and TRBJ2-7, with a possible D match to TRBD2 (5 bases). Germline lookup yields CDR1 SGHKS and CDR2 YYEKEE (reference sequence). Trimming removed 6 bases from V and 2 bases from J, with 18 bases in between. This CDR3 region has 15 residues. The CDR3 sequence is CASIDSPGSTYEQYF. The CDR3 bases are TGTGCCAGCATCGATTCCCCTGGGAGCACCTACGAGCAGTACTTC.

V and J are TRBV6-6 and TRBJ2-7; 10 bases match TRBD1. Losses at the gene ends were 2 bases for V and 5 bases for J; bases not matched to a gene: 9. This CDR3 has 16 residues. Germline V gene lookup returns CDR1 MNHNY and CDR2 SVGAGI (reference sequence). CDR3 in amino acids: CASSYPAATGGHEQYF. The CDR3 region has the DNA TGTGCCAGCAGTTACCCCGCCGCGACAGGGGGCCACGAGCAGTACTTC.

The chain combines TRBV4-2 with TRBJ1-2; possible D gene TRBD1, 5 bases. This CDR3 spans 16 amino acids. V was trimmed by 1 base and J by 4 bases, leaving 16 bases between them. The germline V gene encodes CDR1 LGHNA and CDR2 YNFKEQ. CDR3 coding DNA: TGTGCCAGCAGCCAAGTAACAGCGGGAGGGACCTATGGCTACACCTTC. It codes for CASSQVTAGGTYGYTF.

CDR3 sequence reads: CASRYTDTQYF. The CDR3 region has the DNA TGTGCCAGCAGATATACAGATACGCAGTATTTT. This chain joins TRBV2 and TRBJ2-3; D unclear. CDR1 is SNHLY, CDR2 FYNNEI, per germline. The CDR3 totals 11 residues. Trimming left V 6 bases short and J 3 bases short, with 4 bases between.

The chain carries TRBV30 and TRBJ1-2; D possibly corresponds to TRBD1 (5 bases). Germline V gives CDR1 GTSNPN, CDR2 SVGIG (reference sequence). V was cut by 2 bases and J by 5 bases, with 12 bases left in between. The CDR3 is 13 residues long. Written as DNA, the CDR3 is TGTGCCTGGAGTCCCTGGGGGGTATATGGCTACACCTTC. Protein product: CAWSPWGVYGYTF.

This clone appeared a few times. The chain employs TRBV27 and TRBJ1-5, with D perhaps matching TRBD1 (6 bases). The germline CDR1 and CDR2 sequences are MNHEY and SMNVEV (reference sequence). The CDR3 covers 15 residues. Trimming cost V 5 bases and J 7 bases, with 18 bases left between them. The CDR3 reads CASSQTGNQGQPQHF. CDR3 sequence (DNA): TGTGCCAGCAGTCAAACAGGGAACCAAGGACAGCCCCAGCATTTT.

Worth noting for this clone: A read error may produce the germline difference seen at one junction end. This CDR3 reads CASSKRIHEDKSGQRPDF. The CDR3 DNA reads as TGTGCCAGCAGCAAGAGGATTCACGAGGACAAGTCGGGCCAACGTCCTGATTTC. The J gene is TRBJ2-6, the V gene TRBV7-1; possible D gene TRBD1, 5 bases. TRBV7-1 is labeled an ORF, and its function is uncertain. The CDR3 has 18 residues.

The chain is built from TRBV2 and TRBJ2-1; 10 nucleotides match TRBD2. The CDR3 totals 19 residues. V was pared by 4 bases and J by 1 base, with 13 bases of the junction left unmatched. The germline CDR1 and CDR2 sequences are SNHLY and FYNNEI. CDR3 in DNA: TGTGCCAGCAGTGTACCTCCTAGCGGGGGAGGTAGATCCTACAATGAGCAGTTCTTC. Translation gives CASSVPPSGGGRSYNEQFF.

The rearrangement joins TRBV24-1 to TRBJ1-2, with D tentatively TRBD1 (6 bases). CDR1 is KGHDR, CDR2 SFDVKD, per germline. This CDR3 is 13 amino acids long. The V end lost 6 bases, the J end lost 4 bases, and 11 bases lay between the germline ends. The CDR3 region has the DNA TGTGCCACCAGTCGGGGCAGGGGCTATGGCTACACCTTC. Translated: CATSRGRGYGYTF.

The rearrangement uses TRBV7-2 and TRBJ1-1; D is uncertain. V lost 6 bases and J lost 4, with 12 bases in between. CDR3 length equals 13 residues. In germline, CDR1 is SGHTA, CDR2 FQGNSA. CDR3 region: CASSLRIPTEAFF. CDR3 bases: TGTGCCAGCAGTTTGAGGATTCCCACTGAAGCTTTCTTT.

CDR3: CASIATAGQETQYF. The CDR3 DNA follows: TGTGCCAGCATTGCAACAGCGGGACAAGAGACCCAGTACTTC. The rearrangement joins TRBV6-5 to TRBJ2-5; TRBD2 matches 7 bases. The V gene's germline CDR1 is MNHEY and CDR2 SVGAGI. The junction had 7 bases not matched to a gene; V was cut back by 7 bases and J by 2 bases. The CDR3 is made up of 14 amino acids.

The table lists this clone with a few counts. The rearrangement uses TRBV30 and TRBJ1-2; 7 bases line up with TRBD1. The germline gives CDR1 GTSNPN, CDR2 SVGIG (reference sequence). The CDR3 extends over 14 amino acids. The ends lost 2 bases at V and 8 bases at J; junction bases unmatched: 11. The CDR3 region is CAWSSTGVPGGYTF. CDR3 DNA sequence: TGTGCCTGGAGTTCTACAGGGGTCCCGGGCGGCTACACCTTC.

In DNA form, the CDR3 reads TGTGCCAGCAGCGGGAGACAGGGGGCGAGGAACATTCAGTACTTC. Translated: CASSGRQGARNIQYF. V and J are TRBV5-6 and TRBJ2-4; 10 bases are a match to TRBD1. The germline gives CDR1 SGHDT, CDR2 YYEEEE. J lost 7 bases, V lost 4 bases, and 8 bases had no gene match. The CDR3 has 15 residues.

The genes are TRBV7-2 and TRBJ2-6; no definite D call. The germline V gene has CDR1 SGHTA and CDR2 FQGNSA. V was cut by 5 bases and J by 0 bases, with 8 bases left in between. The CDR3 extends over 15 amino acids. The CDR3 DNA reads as TGTGCCAGCAGCGCACTGGTCTCTGGGGCCAACGTCCTGACTTTC. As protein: CASSALVSGANVLTF. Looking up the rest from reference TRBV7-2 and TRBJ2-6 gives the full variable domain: GAGVSQSPSNKVTEKGKDVELRCDPISGHTALYWYRQSLGQGLEFLIYFQGNSAPDKSGLPSDRFSAERTGGSVSTLTIQRTQQEDSAVYLCASSALVSGANVLTFGAGSRLTVL.

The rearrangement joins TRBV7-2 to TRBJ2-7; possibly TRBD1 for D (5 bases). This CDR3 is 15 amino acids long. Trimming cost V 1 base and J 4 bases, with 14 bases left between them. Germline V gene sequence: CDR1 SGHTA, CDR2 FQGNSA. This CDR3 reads CASSLVTGPFYEQYF. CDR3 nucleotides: TGTGCCAGCAGCTTAGTCACAGGTCCTTTTTACGAGCAGTACTTC.

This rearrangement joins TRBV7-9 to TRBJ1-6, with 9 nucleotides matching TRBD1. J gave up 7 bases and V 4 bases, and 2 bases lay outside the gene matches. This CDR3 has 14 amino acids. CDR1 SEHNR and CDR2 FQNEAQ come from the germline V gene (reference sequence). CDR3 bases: TGTGCCAGCAGCTGGACAGGGGACAATTCACCCCTCCACTTT. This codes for CASSWTGDNSPLHF.

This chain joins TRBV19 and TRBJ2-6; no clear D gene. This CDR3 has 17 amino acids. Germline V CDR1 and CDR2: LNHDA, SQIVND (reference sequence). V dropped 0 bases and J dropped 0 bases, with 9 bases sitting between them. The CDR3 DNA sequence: TGTGCCAGTAGTATAGATGGTAGTTTCTCTGGGGCCAACGTCCTGACTTTC. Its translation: CASSIDGSFSGANVLTF.

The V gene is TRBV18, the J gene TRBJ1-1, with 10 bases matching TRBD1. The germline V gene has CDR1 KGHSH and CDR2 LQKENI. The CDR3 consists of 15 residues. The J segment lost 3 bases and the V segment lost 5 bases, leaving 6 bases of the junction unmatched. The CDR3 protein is CASSDRTGGDTEAFF. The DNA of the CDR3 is TGTGCCAGCTCAGATAGGACAGGGGGTGACACTGAAGCTTTCTTT.

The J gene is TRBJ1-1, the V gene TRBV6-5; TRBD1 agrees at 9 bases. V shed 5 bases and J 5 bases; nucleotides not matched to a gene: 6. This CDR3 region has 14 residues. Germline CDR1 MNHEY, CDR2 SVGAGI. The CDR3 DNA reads TGTGCCAGCAGTCCCGGGACAGGGTATACTGAAGCTTTCTTT. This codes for CASSPGTGYTEAFF.

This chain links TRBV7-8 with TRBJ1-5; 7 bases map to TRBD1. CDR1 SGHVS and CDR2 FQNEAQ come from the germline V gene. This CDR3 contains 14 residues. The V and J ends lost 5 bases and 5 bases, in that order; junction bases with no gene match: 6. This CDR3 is CASSHGGGDQPQHF. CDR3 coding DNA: TGTGCCAGCAGCCACGGAGGGGGCGATCAGCCCCAGCATTTT.

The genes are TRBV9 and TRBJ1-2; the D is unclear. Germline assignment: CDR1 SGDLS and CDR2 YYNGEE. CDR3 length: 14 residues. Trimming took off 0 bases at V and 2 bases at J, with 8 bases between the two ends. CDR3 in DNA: TGTGCCAGCAGCGTAGCCAACAGCAACTATGGCTACACCTTC. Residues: CASSVANSNYGYTF.

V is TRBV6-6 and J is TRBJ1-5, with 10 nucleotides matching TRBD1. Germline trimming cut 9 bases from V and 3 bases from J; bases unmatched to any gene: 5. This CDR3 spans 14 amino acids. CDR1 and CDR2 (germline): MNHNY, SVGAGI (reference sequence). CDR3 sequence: CASSGQGINQPQHF. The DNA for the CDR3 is TGTGCCAGTTCGGGACAGGGGATCAATCAGCCCCAGCATTTT.

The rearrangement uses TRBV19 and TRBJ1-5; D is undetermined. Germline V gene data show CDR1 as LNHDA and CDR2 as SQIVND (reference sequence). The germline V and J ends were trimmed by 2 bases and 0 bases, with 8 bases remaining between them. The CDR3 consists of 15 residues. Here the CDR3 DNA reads TGTGCCAGTAGTATATTTTCAGATAGCAATCAGCCCCAGCATTTT. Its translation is CASSIFSDSNQPQHF. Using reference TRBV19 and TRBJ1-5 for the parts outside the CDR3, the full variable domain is DGGITQSPKYLFRKEGQNVTLSCEQNLNHDAMYWYRQDPGQGLRLIYYSQIVNDFQKGDIAEGYSVSREKKESFPLTVTSAQKNPTAFYLCASSIFSDSNQPQHFGDGTRLSIL.